These T cell receptor beta chains were read from a single sample in a study of cytomegalovirus exposure and HLA in healthy donors. Sequencing used immunoSEQ multiplex PCR; TCRdb keeps in-frame clones, though not all of them. The sample records some 100,000 clones, roughly 88% being singletons. Sequencing was carried out using PBMCs. The receptors originated from a woman younger than 35 in good health and CMV-seronegative. Each CDR3 is given with its conserved first and last residue. D genes are given only for firm matches. Size values are once, few and many counts, or a class for expanded clones, and some rows have none.

CDR3 length: 14; clone size: few; V gene: TRBV5-1; D gene: -; J gene: TRBJ1-2; CDR3 DNA: TGCGCCAGCAGCTTGGGACAGGAGAACAATGGCTACACCTTC; CDR3 protein: CASSLGQENNGYTF
CDR3 length: 13; clone size: -; V gene: TRBV29-1; D gene: TRBD1; J gene: TRBJ1-2; CDR3 DNA: TGCAGCGTAGGGACAGGGGGCGACTATGGCTACACCTTC; CDR3 protein: CSVGTGGDYGYTF
CDR3 length: 16; clone size: -; V gene: TRBV7-9; D gene: -; J gene: TRBJ2-2; CDR3 DNA: TGTGCCAGCAGCTTTCCCCAGGGGGGTAACACCGGGGAGCTGTTTTTT; CDR3 protein: CASSFPQGGNTGELFF
CDR3 length: 17; clone size: -; V gene: TRBV4-2; D gene: TRBD1; J gene: TRBJ1-2; CDR3 DNA: TGTGCCAGCAGCCAAGCGATTTCAGGGGGACTCAGATATGGCTACACCTTC; CDR3 protein: CASSQAISGGLRYGYTF
CDR3 length: 14; clone size: -; V gene: TRBV18; D gene: TRBD1; J gene: TRBJ1-1; CDR3 DNA: TGTGCCAGCTCTCTAGGGACAGCGAACACTGAAGCTTTCTTT; CDR3 protein: CASSLGTANTEAFF
CDR3 length: 10; clone size: -; V gene: TRBV20-1; D gene: -; J gene: TRBJ2-5; CDR3 DNA: TGCAGTGCCTTGAGGGAGACCCAGTACTTC; CDR3 protein: CSALRETQYF
CDR3 length: 15; clone size: -; V gene: TRBV5-1; D gene: -; J gene: TRBJ1-5; CDR3 DNA: TGCGCCAGCAGCTTGGATAGTAGCAGGGGAAGGACCCAGCATTTT; CDR3 protein: CASSLDSSRGRTQHF
CDR3 length: 14; clone size: few; V gene: TRBV4-1; D gene: -; J gene: TRBJ1-1; CDR3 DNA: TGCGCCAGCAGCCAAGATTCAGTATCAGCTGAAGCTTTCTTT; CDR3 protein: CASSQDSVSAEAFF
CDR3 length: 13; clone size: -; V gene: TRBV25-1; D gene: TRBD1; J gene: TRBJ2-7; CDR3 DNA: TGTGCCAGCACCACAGGGGGCTCCTACGAGCAGTACTTC; CDR3 protein: CASTTGGSYEQYF
CDR3 length: 14; clone size: few; V gene: TRBV7-9; D gene: -; J gene: TRBJ1-3; CDR3 DNA: TGTGCCAGCAGCTTAGCAGGAGCCCGAAACACCATATATTTT; CDR3 protein: CASSLAGARNTIYF
CDR3 length: 18; clone size: -; V gene: TRBV5-1; D gene: TRBD2; J gene: TRBJ2-7; CDR3 DNA: TGCGCCAGCAGCTTGGCGCGGGATAGCCGGGGGGGGGACTACGAGCAGTACTTC; CDR3 protein: CASSLARDSRGGDYEQYF
CDR3 length: 15; clone size: -; V gene: TRBV9; D gene: -; J gene: TRBJ2-5; CDR3 DNA: TGTGCCAGCAGCGCAACCGAGGTAGCGGAAGAGACCCAGTACTTC; CDR3 protein: CASSATEVAEETQYF
CDR3 length: 15; clone size: -; V gene: TRBV4-1; D gene: -; J gene: TRBJ2-7; CDR3 DNA: TGCGCCAGCAGCCAATCGGGTCGATCAGGGTCTGTGCAGTACTTC; CDR3 protein: CASSQSGRSGSVQYF